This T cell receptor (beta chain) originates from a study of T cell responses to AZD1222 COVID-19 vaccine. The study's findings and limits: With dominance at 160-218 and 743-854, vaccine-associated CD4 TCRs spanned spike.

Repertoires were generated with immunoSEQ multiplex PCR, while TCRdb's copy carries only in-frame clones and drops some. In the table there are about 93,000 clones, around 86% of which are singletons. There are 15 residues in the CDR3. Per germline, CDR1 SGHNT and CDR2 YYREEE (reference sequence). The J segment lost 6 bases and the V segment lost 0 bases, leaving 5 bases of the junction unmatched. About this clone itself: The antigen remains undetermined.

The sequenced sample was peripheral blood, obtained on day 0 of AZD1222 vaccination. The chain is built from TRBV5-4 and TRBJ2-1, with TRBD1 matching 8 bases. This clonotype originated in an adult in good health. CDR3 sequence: CASSLVSGGRNEQFF. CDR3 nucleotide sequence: TGTGCCAGCAGCTTGGTTTCAGGGGGCCGCAATGAGCAGTTCTTC.